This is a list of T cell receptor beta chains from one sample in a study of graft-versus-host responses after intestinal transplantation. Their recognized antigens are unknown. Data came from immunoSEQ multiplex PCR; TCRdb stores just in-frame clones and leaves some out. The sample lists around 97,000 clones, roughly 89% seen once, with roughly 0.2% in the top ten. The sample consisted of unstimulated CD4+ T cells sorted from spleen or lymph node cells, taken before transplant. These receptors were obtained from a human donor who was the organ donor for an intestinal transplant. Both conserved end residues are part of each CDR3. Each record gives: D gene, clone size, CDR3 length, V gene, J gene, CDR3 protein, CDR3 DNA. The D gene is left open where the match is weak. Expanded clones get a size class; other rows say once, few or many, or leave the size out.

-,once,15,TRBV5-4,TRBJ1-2,CASSLESRPNYGYTF,TGTGCCAGCAGCTTGGAGAGCAGGCCAAACTATGGCTACACCTTC
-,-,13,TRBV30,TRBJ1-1,CAWTERGNTEAFF,TGTGCCTGGACCGAAAGGGGGAACACTGAAGCTTTCTTT
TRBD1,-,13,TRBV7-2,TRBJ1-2,CASSLGTGVGYTF,TGTGCCAGCAGCTTAGGGACAGGGGTTGGCTACACCTTC
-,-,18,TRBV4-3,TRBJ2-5,CASSQGLRGGEYQETQYF,TGCGCCAGCAGCCAAGGGTTGAGAGGCGGGGAGTACCAAGAGACCCAGTACTTC
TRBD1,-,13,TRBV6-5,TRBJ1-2,CASSLDRVGGYTF,TGTGCCAGCAGCCTGGACAGGGTTGGTGGCTACACCTTC
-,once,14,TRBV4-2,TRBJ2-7,CASSPYRGSYEQYF,TGTGCCAGCAGCCCCTACCGGGGCTCCTACGAGCAGTACTTC
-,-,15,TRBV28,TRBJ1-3,CASSLLPVLGNTIYF,TGTGCCAGCAGTTTATTGCCGGTGTTGGGAAACACCATATATTTT
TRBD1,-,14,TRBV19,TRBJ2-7,CASRPGQGAYEQYF,TGTGCCAGTAGACCGGGACAGGGGGCCTACGAGCAGTACTTC
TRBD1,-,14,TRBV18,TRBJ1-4,CASSPTGTEEKLFF,TGTGCCAGCTCACCAACGGGGACAGAGGAAAAACTGTTTTTT
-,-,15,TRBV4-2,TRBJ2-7,CASSQEGLKRSEQYF,TGTGCCAGCAGCCAAGAAGGTCTGAAGCGCTCGGAGCAGTACTTC
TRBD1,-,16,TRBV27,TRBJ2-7,CASSFRAWGQGYEQYF,TGTGCCAGCAGTTTTAGGGCGTGGGGACAGGGCTACGAGCAGTACTTC
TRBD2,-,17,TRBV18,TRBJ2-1,CASSPWSGLAGENEQFF,TGTGCCAGCTCACCATGGTCCGGACTAGCGGGGGAAAATGAGCAGTTCTTC
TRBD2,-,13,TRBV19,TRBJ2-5,CASSGLAGETQYF,TGTGCCAGTAGTGGGCTAGCGGGAGAGACCCAGTACTTC
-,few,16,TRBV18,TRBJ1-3,CASSPPVRGSGNTIYF,TGTGCCAGCTCACCACCGGTCCGGGGCTCTGGAAACACCATATATTTT